This entry lists 21 T cell receptor beta chains sequenced from one sample in a study of T cell repertoires in cytomegalovirus infection. Using its own MiXCR run on the reads, TCRdb lists one record per CDR3 protein. This sample has roughly 720,000 distinct CDR3 sequences, with 35% found just once. The specimen sequenced was PBMCs. Source of these receptors: a human donor in good health (CMV status not recorded). Some clones in this sample may be carry-over from other donors' samples.

The CDR3 nucleotides are TGTGCCAGCAGGCAGCTACGGGCAGGACCCTACGAGCAGTACTTC. Amino acids: CASRQLRAGPYEQYF. The J gene is TRBJ2-7, the V gene TRBV6-8; D unclear. V lost 6 bases, J lost 2 bases, and 17 bases lay in between. CDR1 and CDR2 from the germline V gene are MNHGY and SAAAGT. The CDR3 runs 15 residues.

A few counts support this clonotype. The CDR3 spells CASSPSLAYEQYF. In nucleotides, the CDR3 is TGTGCCAGCAGCCCGTCGTTGGCCTACGAGCAGTACTTC. The chain links TRBV28 to TRBJ2-7; D not resolved. Germline CDR1 MDHEN, CDR2 SYDVKM. V shed 6 bases and J shed 2 bases, with 11 bases lying between them. This CDR3 has 13 amino acids.

The chain links TRBV18 to TRBJ1-1, with no clear D. CDR1 KGHSH and CDR2 LQKENI come from the germline V gene. Trimming took 1 base from V and 3 from J, leaving 6 bases between them. The CDR3 consists of 13 residues. CDR3 sequence: CASSPLRDTEAFF. The DNA for the CDR3 is TGTGCCAGCTCACCACTCAGAGACACTGAAGCTTTCTTT.

The rearrangement links TRBV5-6 to TRBJ2-7; possible D gene TRBD1, 5 bases. The V gene's germline CDR1 is SGHDT and CDR2 YYEEEE. V was clipped by 4 bases and J by 2 bases, with 16 bases between them. This CDR3 is built from 15 residues. The chain's CDR3 is CASSKPGQGTYEQYF. The CDR3 region has the DNA TGTGCCAGCAGCAAGCCTGGGCAGGGAACCTACGAGCAGTACTTC.

This clonotype was found once. V and J are TRBV19 and TRBJ2-2, with TRBD2 matching over 12 bases. The CDR3 is 15 amino acids. With 9 bases clipped from V and 1 base from J, the junction kept 3 bases outside the gene matches. CDR1 is LNHDA, CDR2 SQIVND, per germline (reference sequence). For the CDR3, the DNA is TGTGCCAGCCTACTAGCGGGGGGGAACACCGGGGAGCTGTTTTTT. This encodes CASLLAGGNTGELFF.

This clonotype showed up just a few times. V is TRBV7-2 and J is TRBJ1-1; a weak D match, TRBD1 (5 bases). Germline V gene sequence: CDR1 SGHTA, CDR2 FQGNSA. The CDR3 has 14 amino acids. V was cut by 3 bases and J by 3 bases, with 11 bases left in between. The CDR3 loop is CASSLQGKDTEAFF. The CDR3 DNA reads TGTGCCAGCAGCTTGCAGGGAAAGGACACTGAAGCTTTCTTT.

The gene calls are TRBV7-9 and TRBJ2-1, with a tentative D call TRBD2 (6 bases). Germline loops: CDR1 SEHNR, CDR2 FQNEAQ (reference sequence). The CDR3 sequence is 13 residues long. V dropped 2 bases and J dropped 7 bases, with 9 bases sitting between them. Here the CDR3 DNA reads TGTGCCAGCAGCTTACTGGGGGGAAATGAGCAGTTCTTC. Translation: CASSLLGGNEQFF.

The chain recombines TRBV5-5 with TRBJ1-1, with 7 bases matching TRBD1. With 4 bases clipped from V and 3 bases from J, the junction kept 9 bases outside the gene matches. Per germline, CDR1 SGHKS and CDR2 YYEKEE (reference sequence). The CDR3 has 15 residues. The CDR3 DNA reads TGTGCCAGCAGCCTGGGCCGACAGGGATACACTGAAGCTTTCTTT. Its translation: CASSLGRQGYTEAFF.

The gene calls are TRBV7-6 and TRBJ2-1; 7 nucleotides line up with TRBD2. From germline, CDR1 is SGHVS and CDR2 FNYEAQ. Unmatched junction bases numbered 6, after V lost 3 bases and J lost 7 bases. This CDR3 has 14 amino acids. The CDR3 is CASSLTSFANEQFF. In DNA, the CDR3 is TGTGCCAGCAGCTTGACTAGCTTTGCAAATGAGCAGTTCTTC.

The chain couples TRBV7-3 to TRBJ2-7; D unresolved. The V end was cut by 5 bases, the J end by 6 bases, with 11 bases between. Germline V gives CDR1 SGHTA, CDR2 FQGTGA. CDR3 size: 12 residues. The CDR3 DNA reads as TGTGCCAGCAGCCTCGGAGAATCCGAGCAGTACTTC. It translates to CASSLGESEQYF.

V and J are TRBV19 and TRBJ2-3; 11 positions match TRBD2. Losses at the gene ends were 4 bases for V and 4 bases for J; bases not matched to a gene: 10. Germline V gene lookup returns CDR1 LNHDA and CDR2 SQIVND (reference sequence). The CDR3 spans 17 residues. CDR3 coding DNA: TGTGCCAGTAGTAGGGATAGACTAGCGGGATTCGCAGATACGCAGTATTTT. Its protein is CASSRDRLAGFADTQYF.

In its sample, this clonotype was seen many times. This rearrangement joins TRBV7-9 to TRBJ2-3; TRBD1 is a possible D gene (6 bases). Trimming took 0 bases from V and 3 from J, leaving 10 bases between them. Germline lookup yields CDR1 SEHNR and CDR2 FQNEAQ (reference sequence). The CDR3 totals 15 residues. This CDR3 reads CASSLAPGVTDTQYF. As DNA, the CDR3 is TGTGCCAGCAGCTTAGCCCCAGGGGTTACAGATACGCAGTATTTT.

This clonotype has a handful of counts. The chain couples TRBV28 to TRBJ1-1; 7 bases line up with TRBD1. The CDR3 is made up of 14 amino acids. In germline, CDR1 is MDHEN, CDR2 SYDVKM. Trimming removed 5 bases from V and 4 bases from J; junction bases left unmatched: 7. The CDR3 nucleotides read TGTGCCAGCAGTCTCACTCAGGGGGTCACTGAAGCTTTCTTT. This encodes CASSLTQGVTEAFF.

The table lists this clonotype with a few counts. V and J are TRBV20-1 and TRBJ2-1; 9 bases align to TRBD2. Germline lookup yields CDR1 DFQATT and CDR2 SNEGSKA (reference sequence). CDR3 size: 14 residues. V lost 6 bases and J lost 8; bases outside the gene matches: 11. The CDR3 is CSANIIAGEDEQFF. In DNA, the CDR3 is TGCAGTGCCAATATAATAGCGGGAGAGGATGAGCAGTTCTTC.

The chain carries TRBV6-5 and TRBJ1-5; a possible D gene is TRBD1 (6 bases). Germline assignment: CDR1 MNHEY and CDR2 SVGAGI. Trimming removed 6 bases at V and 3 bases at J, with 12 bases between. The CDR3 totals 14 residues. CDR3: CASRARGPNQPQHF. CDR3 nucleotides: TGTGCCAGCAGGGCCAGGGGCCCCAATCAGCCCCAGCATTTT.

Ten or more counts support this clonotype. The chain joins TRBV7-8 to TRBJ1-2, with D unresolved. Trimming stripped 3 bases from V and 4 bases from J, with 9 bases between. CDR3 length equals 13 residues. Germline lookup yields CDR1 SGHVS and CDR2 FQNEAQ. As DNA, the CDR3 is TGTGCCAGCAGCTTTCGCCCATTCTATGGCTACACCTTC. Encoded protein: CASSFRPFYGYTF. Drawing the rest from reference TRBV7-8 and TRBJ1-2, the complete variable domain is GAGVSQSPRYKVAKRGQDVALRCDPISGHVSLFWYQQALGQGPEFLTYFQNEAQLDKSGLPSDRFFAERPEGSVSTLKIQRTQQEDSAVYLCASSFRPFYGYTFGSGTRLTVV.

This clonotype was counted at least ten times. CDR3 in DNA: TGTGCCAGCAGTCGGGGGGGGGTCTCCTACAATGAGCAGTTCTTC. Residues: CASSRGGVSYNEQFF. The chain combines TRBV7-6 with TRBJ2-1, with TRBD2 matching 8 bases. Germline CDR1 reads SGHVS; CDR2 reads FNYEAQ. This CDR3 is 15 amino acids long. V shed 6 bases, J shed 0 bases, and the junction held 4 bases outside the gene matches.

This clonotype has just a few counts. This chain connects TRBV27 to TRBJ1-2; perhaps TRBD1 as D (5 bases). The CDR3 totals 14 residues. Trimming cost V 5 bases and J 0 bases, with 10 bases left between them. The germline V gene has CDR1 MNHEY and CDR2 SMNVEV (reference sequence). The CDR3 is CASSPRGANYGYTF. In DNA, the CDR3 is TGTGCCAGCAGTCCGAGAGGGGCTAACTATGGCTACACCTTC.

Worth noting for this clonotype: One end of the junction is discordant with germline, which a read error may explain. The rearrangement uses TRBV20-1 and TRBJ1-1; D uncertain. CDR1 DFQATT and CDR2 SNEGSKA come from the germline V gene (reference sequence). CDR3 length: 13 amino acids. The CDR3 spells CSAGEDGNTEAFF. The CDR3 coding sequence is TGCAGTGCTGGAGAGGACGGGAACACTGAAGCTTTCTTT.

This rearrangement joins TRBV29-1 to TRBJ2-5; TRBD1 matches at 11 bases. This CDR3 region has 16 residues. CDR1 is SQVTM, CDR2 ANQGSEA, per germline. With V trimmed by 2 bases and J by 4 bases, 9 bases remained unmatched. The CDR3 DNA follows: TGCAGCGTTGAAAGTCCGGGACAGGGGGGTCTAGAGACCCAGTACTTC. Translation gives CSVESPGQGGLETQYF.

This clonotype was observed many times. The chain combines TRBV7-2 with TRBJ2-1; 10 nucleotides line up with TRBD2. The V and J ends lost 6 bases and 6 bases, in that order; junction bases with no gene match: 8. The length of the CDR3 is 15 residues. Germline V gene lookup returns CDR1 SGHTA and CDR2 FQGNSA. CDR3 in amino acids: CASSSGTSAVNEQFF. The CDR3 coding sequence is TGTGCCAGCAGTTCAGGGACTAGCGCTGTCAATGAGCAGTTCTTC.